This T cell receptor (beta chain) was documented in a study of blood T cells in healthy people across ages. Overall study results and limits: Comparison with aged donors showed that long-lived donors had more naive CD4+ cells and higher diversity.

This CDR3 contains 14 residues. V was cut by 6 bases and J by 0 bases, with 15 bases left in between. Germline lookup yields CDR1 DFQATT and CDR2 SNEGSKA (reference sequence). Caucasian individuals from Russia who were healthy and aged about 6 to 95 acted as donors. A second 7 to 11 cycle PCR used barcoded and J-beta primers. Through a template-switch adaptor with 12 random nucleotides, each cDNA molecule received a tag. A single record per CDR3 protein comes from TCRdb applying MiXCR to the 5' RACE reads. This repertoire shows hundreds of thousands of distinct CDR3 sequences, 55% to 70% found once; its top ten account for roughly 22%. About this clonotype: Its specificity is not known.

The sequencing input was blood. This chain joins TRBV20-1 and TRBJ2-7; D possibly corresponds to TRBD1 (6 bases). The sequence was collected from a man under 40 in good health. CDR3 DNA: TGCAGTGCCCCGGACAGCCTTGACTCCTACGAGCAGTACTTC. This sequence encodes CSAPDSLDSYEQYF.